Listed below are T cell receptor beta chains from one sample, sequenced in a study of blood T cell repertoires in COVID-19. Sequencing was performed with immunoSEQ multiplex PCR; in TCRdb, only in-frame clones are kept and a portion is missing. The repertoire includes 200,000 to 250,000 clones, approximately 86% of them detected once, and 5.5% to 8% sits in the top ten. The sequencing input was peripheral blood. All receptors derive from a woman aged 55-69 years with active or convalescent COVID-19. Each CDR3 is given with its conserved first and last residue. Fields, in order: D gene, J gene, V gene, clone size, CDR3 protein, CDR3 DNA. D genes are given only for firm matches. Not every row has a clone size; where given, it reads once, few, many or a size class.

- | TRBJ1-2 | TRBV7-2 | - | CASQTPQGISLYGYTF | TGTGCCAGCCAAACCCCACAGGGTATTAGTCTCTATGGCTACACCTTC
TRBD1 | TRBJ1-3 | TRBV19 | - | CASSSQGDSGNTIYF | TGTGCCAGTAGTTCGCAGGGGGACTCTGGAAACACCATATATTTT
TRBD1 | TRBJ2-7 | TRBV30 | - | CAWGRPGTGSSYEQYF | TGTGCCTGGGGGCGCCCCGGGACAGGGAGCTCCTACGAGCAGTACTTC
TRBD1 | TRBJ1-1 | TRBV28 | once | CASSPQGTGRTEAFF | TGTGCCAGCAGTCCACAAGGGACAGGGCGCACTGAAGCTTTCTTT
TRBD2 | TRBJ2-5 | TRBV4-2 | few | CASSQVGASGGEQETQYF | TGTGCCAGCAGCCAAGTCGGGGCTAGCGGGGGGGAGCAAGAGACCCAGTACTTC
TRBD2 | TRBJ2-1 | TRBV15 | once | CATTAGDRNEQFF | TGTGCCACCACCGCGGGAGATCGGAATGAGCAGTTCTTC
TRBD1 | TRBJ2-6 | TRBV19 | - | CATAGQAFSGANVLTF | TGTGCCACAGCCGGACAGGCCTTCTCTGGGGCCAACGTCCTGACTTTC
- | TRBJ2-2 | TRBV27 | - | CASTLGWGGNTGELFF | TGTGCCAGCACCCTAGGTTGGGGCGGGAACACCGGGGAGCTGTTTTTT
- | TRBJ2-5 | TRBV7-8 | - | CASSLVQGWVTQYF | TGTGCCAGCAGCTTAGTTCAGGGCTGGGTGACCCAGTACTTC
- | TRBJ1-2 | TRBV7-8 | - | CASSSGGIRYGYTF | TGTGCCAGCAGCAGCGGGGGGATTCGCTATGGCTACACCTTC
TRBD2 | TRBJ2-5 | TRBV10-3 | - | CAISPGPRTSGTTPQETQYF | TGTGCCATCAGTCCCGGGCCTCGGACTAGCGGGACTACGCCCCAAGAGACCCAGTACTTC
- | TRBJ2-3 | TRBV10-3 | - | CAISELSTATDTQYF | TGTGCCATCAGTGAGTTGTCGACAGCCACAGATACGCAGTATTTT